The next 22 T cell receptor beta chains were all read from a single sample in a study of OX40 agonist ivuxolimab in advanced cancers. Method: immunoSEQ multiplex PCR; TCRdb's copy keeps in-frame clones and lacks some. The sample holds 26,000 or so clones, about 81% seen once. The specimen was CD4+ or CD8+ T cells sorted from blood, collected in a trial of the OX40 agonist ivuxolimab. The receptors were gathered from an adult with an advanced solid tumor such as melanoma, head and neck, liver or kidney cancer.

This clone was seen just once. The chain recombines TRBV4-1 with TRBJ2-2, with D possibly being TRBD2 (6 bases). The CDR3 has 16 residues. Germline V gene sequence: CDR1 MGHRA, CDR2 YSYEKL. V lost 4 bases and J 2 bases, leaving 14 bases between the germline ends. DNA of the CDR3: TGCGCCAGCAGCCTCCCGTTGGGGGGTAACACCGGGGAGCTGTTTTTT. It is translated as CASSLPLGGNTGELFF.

The chain couples TRBV4-1 to TRBJ2-7; a possible D gene is TRBD2 (5 bases). The CDR3 spans 14 residues. Germline V gene lookup returns CDR1 MGHRA and CDR2 YSYEKL. The V end lost 1 base, the J end lost 3 bases, and 10 bases lay between the germline ends. The CDR3 protein is CASSQGGPYYEQYF. The CDR3 bases are TGCGCCAGCAGCCAAGGAGGGCCCTACTACGAGCAGTACTTC.

The CDR3 sequence: CASSPGPPGGGYTF. The CDR3 nucleotides are TGTGCCAGCAGCCCCGGACCTCCGGGGGGCGGCTACACCTTC. V and J are TRBV9 and TRBJ1-2, with a weak D call TRBD1 (6 bases). Trimming took off 4 bases at V and 8 bases at J, with 18 bases between the two ends. This CDR3 has 14 residues. Germline-derived CDR1 and CDR2 are SGDLS and YYNGEE.

The V call is TRBV2, the J call TRBJ2-5; no clear D gene. The germline V gene encodes CDR1 SNHLY and CDR2 FYNNEI. The V gene lost 7 bases and the J gene lost 0 bases, with 6 bases spanning the gap. The CDR3 is 12 residues long. DNA for the CDR3: TGTGCCAGCACCGGATACCAAGAGACCCAGTACTTC. Protein sequence: CASTGYQETQYF.

This CDR3 is CASSLGYNLETQYF. The CDR3 region has the DNA TGTGCCAGCAGCTTGGGGTATAACCTAGAGACCCAGTACTTC. This sequence joins TRBV5-6 and TRBJ2-5; D is unclear. This CDR3 is built from 14 residues. Germline-derived CDR1 and CDR2 are SGHDT and YYEEEE. V was shortened by 0 bases and J by 4 bases, with 10 bases between the two germline ends. The complete variable domain, with remaining parts taken from reference TRBV5-6 and TRBJ2-5, reads DAGVTQSPTHLIKTRGQQVTLRCSPKSGHDTVSWYQQALGQGPQFIFQYYEEEERQRGNFPDRFSGHQFPNYSSELNVNALLLGDSALYLCASSLGYNLETQYFGPGTRLLVL.

V usage is TRBV5-4 and J usage is TRBJ1-2, with a tentative D call TRBD1 (6 bases). The CDR3 has 14 residues. With 4 bases removed from V and 4 bases from J, the gap between germline ends came to 14 bases. In germline, CDR1 is SGHNT, CDR2 YYREEE (reference sequence). The CDR3 DNA reads as TGTGCCAGCAGCCCCAGGGGTTCGGGCTATGGCTACACCTTC. Encoded protein: CASSPRGSGYGYTF.

This chain joins TRBV27 and TRBJ2-7; D remains unclear. This CDR3 spans 13 amino acids. Germline values: CDR1 MNHEY, CDR2 SMNVEV (reference sequence). Trimming stripped 3 bases from V and 7 bases from J, with 13 bases between. Here the CDR3 reads CASSFLGNREQYF. For the CDR3, the DNA is TGTGCCAGCAGTTTTTTGGGGAATCGAGAGCAGTACTTC.

The chain has TRBV9 and TRBJ1-1; D uncertain. Germline V gene sequence: CDR1 SGDLS, CDR2 YYNGEE. The CDR3 totals 16 residues. Trimming stripped 3 bases from V and 4 bases from J, with 19 bases between. CDR3 sequence: CASSADISGRGTEAFF. CDR3 nucleotide sequence: TGTGCCAGCAGCGCCGACATTTCGGGTCGAGGCACTGAAGCTTTCTTT. Full variable domain (rest looked up from reference TRBV9 and TRBJ1-1): DSGVTQTPKHLITATGQRVTLRCSPRSGDLSVYWYQQSLDQGLQFLIQYYNGEERAKGNILERFSAQQFPDLHSELNLSSLELGDSALYFCASSADISGRGTEAFFGQGTRLTVV.

The chain is built from TRBV7-9 and TRBJ2-1, with 9 positions matching TRBD2. The CDR3 is 16 residues long. Trimming at V came to 5 bases and at J to 0 bases, leaving 5 bases not matched to a gene. CDR1 and CDR2 (germline): SEHNR, FQNEAQ (reference sequence). CDR3 protein: CASSPLAGDSYNEQFF. Written as DNA, the CDR3 is TGTGCCAGCAGCCCGTTAGCGGGAGACTCCTACAATGAGCAGTTCTTC.

The chain carries TRBV11-2 and TRBJ1-1; 10 nucleotides line up with TRBD1. Germline V gene data show CDR1 as SGHAT and CDR2 as FQNNGV. CDR3 size: 15 residues. J gave up 8 bases and V 2 bases, and 8 bases lay outside the gene matches. The CDR3 loop reads CASSLPRGTGDEAFF. DNA for the CDR3: TGTGCCAGCAGCTTACCGAGAGGGACAGGGGACGAAGCTTTCTTT.

This clone appeared a single time. The CDR3 DNA reads TGCAGCGTTGAAGGGCGGGTCCCCGGGGAGCTGTTTTTT. Translation gives CSVEGRVPGELFF. The chain joins TRBV29-1 to TRBJ2-2, with a possible D match to TRBD2 (5 bases). Trimming took 1 base from V and 6 from J, leaving 9 bases between them. The CDR3 runs to 13 residues. The V gene's germline CDR1 is SQVTM and CDR2 ANQGSEA.

This clone was recorded once. The chain uses TRBV7-9 and TRBJ1-5, with D possibly TRBD1 on 5 matching bases. There are 12 residues in the CDR3. The germline V gene has CDR1 SEHNR and CDR2 FQNEAQ (reference sequence). V lost 8 bases to trimming and J lost 2 bases, with 7 bases between them. The CDR3 is CASAGGNQPQHF. In nucleotides, the CDR3 is TGTGCCAGCGCGGGGGGCAATCAGCCCCAGCATTTT.

V gene TRBV11-2 combines with J gene TRBJ2-7; possibly TRBD2 for D (6 bases). V was cut by 6 bases and J by 4 bases, with 19 bases left in between. The CDR3 consists of 15 residues. Looked up from germline, CDR1 is SGHAT and CDR2 is FQNNGV. CDR3 coding DNA: TGTGCCAGCAGTTGGGGAGGCCCTGAGGGGTACGAGCAGTACTTC. Translating it yields CASSWGGPEGYEQYF.

This clone occurred once. The chain links TRBV19 to TRBJ1-5; tentatively, D is TRBD1 (6 bases). Germline CDR1 LNHDA, CDR2 SQIVND (reference sequence). V gave up 8 bases and J gave up 6 bases, with 11 bases separating them. The CDR3 is made up of 12 amino acids. This CDR3 is CASGWGRQPQHF. The CDR3 DNA is TGTGCCAGTGGGTGGGGGCGTCAGCCCCAGCATTTT.

The V call is TRBV6-5, the J call TRBJ2-7; D tentatively fits TRBD1 or TRBD2 (6 bases each). The CDR3 loop spans 13 amino acids. CDR1 is MNHEY, CDR2 SVGAGI, per germline. V was trimmed by 5 bases and J by 2 bases, leaving 10 bases between them. CDR3 nucleotide sequence: TGTGCCAGCAGTCTAGGGGGGACCTACGAGCAGTACTTC. Translated, it gives CASSLGGTYEQYF.

The chain links TRBV13 to TRBJ2-1; D ambiguous. CDR1 PRHDT and CDR2 FYEKMQ come from the germline V gene (reference sequence). Trimming removed 0 bases at V and 8 bases at J, with 11 bases between. The CDR3 is 14 residues long. CDR3 residues: CASSLGAVIDEQFF. Here the CDR3 DNA reads TGTGCCAGCAGCTTAGGGGCAGTGATAGATGAGCAGTTCTTC.

V gene TRBV9 combines with J gene TRBJ2-1; 11 nucleotides agree with TRBD2. CDR1 and CDR2 from the germline V gene are SGDLS and YYNGEE. Germline trimming cut 4 bases from V and 8 bases from J; bases unmatched to any gene: 8. The CDR3 is 15 residues long. In DNA form, the CDR3 reads TGTGCCAGCAGCCGTAGCGGGAGGGCCTTGGATGAGCAGTTCTTC. Its protein is CASSRSGRALDEQFF.

This rearrangement joins TRBV11-2 to TRBJ2-7; TRBD2 is a possible D gene (6 bases). From germline, CDR1 is SGHAT and CDR2 FQNNGV. V was shortened by 0 bases and J by 2 bases, with 11 bases between the two germline ends. This CDR3 has 15 residues. The CDR3 loop is CASSLDGTGTYEQYF. In DNA, the CDR3 is TGTGCCAGCAGCTTAGATGGGACTGGTACCTACGAGCAGTACTTC.

The rearrangement links TRBV27 to TRBJ2-3, with 11 bases matching TRBD2. J gave up 2 bases and V 3 bases, and 4 bases lay outside the gene matches. This CDR3 has 16 residues. Germline loops: CDR1 MNHEY, CDR2 SMNVEV (reference sequence). CDR3 in DNA: TGTGCCAGCAGTTTCGGACTAGCGGGCCACACAGATACGCAGTATTTT. Translated, it gives CASSFGLAGHTDTQYF.

The genes are TRBV25-1 and TRBJ1-6; tentatively, D is TRBD1 (5 bases). CDR1 is MGHDK and CDR2 is SYGVNS in the germline V gene. The germline V and J ends were trimmed by 3 bases and 8 bases, with 8 bases remaining between them. This CDR3 region has 13 residues. CDR3 sequence (DNA): TGTGCCAGCAGTGATCAGGGTTATTCACCCCTCCACTTT. It yields the protein CASSDQGYSPLHF.

The rearrangement links TRBV9 to TRBJ1-6; a possible D gene is TRBD1 (6 bases). CDR1 SGDLS and CDR2 YYNGEE come from the germline V gene. The V end lost 0 bases, the J end lost 9 bases, and 16 bases lay between the germline ends. The CDR3 totals 16 residues. CDR3 residues: CASSVGPTGIGSPLHF. CDR3 coding DNA: TGTGCCAGCAGCGTAGGCCCCACAGGGATCGGTTCACCCCTCCACTTT. Full variable domain (outside the CDR3, taken from reference TRBV9 and TRBJ1-6): DSGVTQTPKHLITATGQRVTLRCSPRSGDLSVYWYQQSLDQGLQFLIQYYNGEERAKGNILERFSAQQFPDLHSELNLSSLELGDSALYFCASSVGPTGIGSPLHFGNGTRLTVT.

The chain joins TRBV7-9 to TRBJ1-1; D uncertain. This CDR3 spans 16 amino acids. CDR1 SEHNR and CDR2 FQNEAQ come from the germline V gene (reference sequence). The V end lost 5 bases, the J end lost 0 bases, and 16 bases lay between the germline ends. CDR3 protein: CASSPLVGQVNTEAFF. The CDR3 DNA follows: TGTGCCAGCAGCCCCCTGGTAGGTCAGGTGAACACTGAAGCTTTCTTT.